This is a list of T cell receptor beta chains from one sample in a study of blood T cell repertoires in COVID-19. TCRdb keeps only in-frame clones here, not all; method: immunoSEQ multiplex PCR. In the table there are 300,000 to 400,000 clones, 85% to 90% of which are singletons. The sequencing sample was made of peripheral blood. These receptors all come from a woman in her 70s with COVID-19, enrolled during active disease. The CDR3 runs from the conserved cysteine through the conserved F or W. A D gene is named only where the DNA matches it firmly. Clone size is shown for a subset of rows, as once, few, many or a class of expanded clone.

TRBV19,TRBJ2-7,TRBD1,NA,TGTGCCAGTAGGGGGACAGTCGATAGGGACGAGCAGTACTTC,CASRGTVDRDEQYF
TRBV28,TRBJ1-2,NA,NA,TGTGCCAGCAGTTTAGGCGGATCTAACTATGGCTACACCTTC,CASSLGGSNYGYTF
TRBV24-1,TRBJ2-1,TRBD2,NA,TGTGCCACCAGTGCCCCCGGGGGGGCCTTGGGGAATGAGCAGTTCTTC,CATSAPGGALGNEQFF
TRBV4-3,TRBJ2-7,TRBD1,NA,TGCGCCAGCAGCCAAGAAAAGGGACAGCCCATCTACGAGCAGTACTTC,CASSQEKGQPIYEQYF
TRBV2,TRBJ1-6,NA,NA,TGTGCCAGCAGTGCCTCCGAGCCCCTCCACTTT,CASSASEPLHF
TRBV6-6,TRBJ2-7,TRBD1,NA,TGTGCCAGCAGTTACGGGACAGGGGTGATAGGCGAGCAGTACTTC,CASSYGTGVIGEQYF
TRBV28,TRBJ1-6,NA,NA,TGTGCCAGCAGTTTATACGTAGTTAATTCACCCCTCCACTTT,CASSLYVVNSPLHF
TRBV7-2,TRBJ2-1,NA,NA,TGTGCCAGCAGCTCCGGGACAATCAACAATGAGCAGTTCTTC,CASSSGTINNEQFF
TRBV10-2,TRBJ1-5,TRBD1,NA,TGCGCCAGCAGCACCGGGACAGGGGGCAATCAGCCCCAGCATTTT,CASSTGTGGNQPQHF
TRBV6-2/TRBV6-3,TRBJ2-3,TRBD1,NA,TGTGCCAGCAGTCGCGGGACAGGGGGTCCCACAGATACGCAGTATTTT,CASSRGTGGPTDTQYF
TRBV11-2,TRBJ1-2,NA,NA,TGTGCCAGCAGCTTAGACCCTGCCAGGGTTGACTATGGCTACACCTTC,CASSLDPARVDYGYTF
TRBV21-1,TRBJ1-3,NA,NA,TGTGCCAGCAGCAAACGAGGAGGGGGCGAAGGACTAAGAGGAAACACCATATATTTT,CASSKRGGGEGLRGNTIYF
TRBV24-1,TRBJ2-1,NA,NA,TGTGCCACCAGTGATTTCGTTGGCTTGAACAATGAGCAGTTCTTC,CATSDFVGLNNEQFF
TRBV5-4,TRBJ2-3,TRBD2,NA,TGTGCCAGCAGCTTGGGGACTAGCGGGGGGGCTGCGGATACGCAGTATTTT,CASSLGTSGGAADTQYF
TRBV6-5,TRBJ1-5,NA,NA,TGTGCCATCCAACAGGGTGGCAATCAGCCCCAGCATTTT,CAIQQGGNQPQHF
TRBV29-1,TRBJ1-1,NA,NA,TGCAGCGTAGCGAACACTGAAGCTTTCTTT,CSVANTEAFF
TRBV5-4,TRBJ1-2,NA,NA,TGTGCCAGCAGCTCCGGAGGTCCGACTGGCTACACCTTC,CASSSGGPTGYTF
TRBV15,TRBJ1-1,NA,NA,TGTGCCACCAGCAGAGCCGAGGAGCAAGCTTTCTTT,CATSRAEEQAFF
TRBV19,TRBJ2-2,TRBD1,NA,TGTGCCAGTAGTATAAGGGACAGGGGGAACACCGGGGAGCTGTTTTTT,CASSIRDRGNTGELFF
TRBV27,TRBJ2-7,TRBD1,NA,TGTGCCAGTTCCCGGGACAGGGGCCACGAGCAGTACTTC,CASSRDRGHEQYF
TRBV9,TRBJ1-6,NA,NA,TGTGCCAGCCGCCGCGGCGAGGGATCACCCCTCCACTTT,CASRRGEGSPLHF
TRBV3-1/TRBV3-2,TRBJ2-3,NA,NA,TGTGCCAGCAGCCAAGCGGTCCGTGCGCAGTATTTT,CASSQAVRAQYF
TRBV7-2,TRBJ2-7,TRBD1,NA,TGTGCCAGCAGCGAATCCCGACAGGGGTTGGTCGAGCAGTACTTC,CASSESRQGLVEQYF
TRBV5-6,TRBJ1-2,TRBD1,NA,TGTGCCAGCAGCCGGGCGGACAGGGGTAGCCGAGGCTACACCTTC,CASSRADRGSRGYTF
TRBV5-6,TRBJ1-5,TRBD1,NA,TGTGCCAGCAGCTCGCCGGACAGGGGAAATCAGCCCCAGCATTTT,CASSSPDRGNQPQHF
TRBV24-1,TRBJ1-2,NA,NA,TGTGCCACCAGTGACTATTCCCCCTTTTTGGGGCGCGGTGGCTACACCTTC,CATSDYSPFLGRGGYTF
TRBV19,TRBJ1-2,TRBD1,NA,TGTGCCACTCGACTTGGGACAGGGGGCTATGGCTACACCTTC,CATRLGTGGYGYTF
TRBV6-6,TRBJ2-5,NA,NA,TGTGCCAGCAGTTACCCCGGGGGTCAAGAGACCCAGTACTTC,CASSYPGGQETQYF
TRBV5-4,TRBJ1-2,NA,once,TGTGCCAGCAGCTTGGACAGGATGAACTATGGCTACACCTTC,CASSLDRMNYGYTF
TRBV11-2,TRBJ1-1,NA,NA,TGTGCCAGCAGCTTCGGGGTCACTGAAGCTTTCTTT,CASSFGVTEAFF
TRBV6-5,TRBJ1-1,NA,NA,TGTGCCAGCAGTACGATCCTTAGCACTGAAGCTTTCTTT,CASSTILSTEAFF
TRBV5-8,TRBJ1-3,NA,NA,TGTGCCAGCAGCTTGGGCGGGGGAAACCCTGGAAACACCATATATTTT,CASSLGGGNPGNTIYF
TRBV10-3,TRBJ2-1,TRBD2,NA,TGTGCCATCAGTGAACTAGCGGGGTCCTACAATGAGCAGTTCTTC,CAISELAGSYNEQFF
TRBV10-1,TRBJ2-2,TRBD1,NA,TGCGCCAGCAGTGAGGACAGGGGACCCACCGGGGAGCTGTTTTTT,CASSEDRGPTGELFF
TRBV10-3,TRBJ1-4,NA,NA,TGTGCCATCAGGAGGGGGACGGGAAGGGAAGAAAAACTGTTTTTT,CAIRRGTGREEKLFF
TRBV29-1,TRBJ1-2,TRBD1,NA,TGCAGCGCTGACAGGGGGCGTTATGGCTACACCTTC,CSADRGRYGYTF
TRBV27,TRBJ1-1,NA,NA,TGTGCCAGCAGTTCCCATGGGACATTCGCTGAAGCTTTCTTT,CASSSHGTFAEAFF
TRBV3-1/TRBV3-2,TRBJ2-1,TRBD2,NA,TGTGCCAGCAGCCCACTAGCGTACTACAATGAGCAGTTCTTC,CASSPLAYYNEQFF
TRBV2,TRBJ1-1,NA,NA,TGTGCCAGCAGTGAGCCCCGGGAACTGGGGACTGAAGCTTTCTTT,CASSEPRELGTEAFF
TRBV4-1,TRBJ1-1,TRBD1,NA,TGCGCCAGCAGCCAAATTTCACAGGGGGCAAATACTGAAGCTTTCTTT,CASSQISQGANTEAFF
TRBV6-5,TRBJ1-3,NA,once,TGTGCCAGCAGTCGCACGAGCGGAAACACCATATATTTT,CASSRTSGNTIYF
TRBV6-5,TRBJ2-1,NA,NA,TGTGCCAGCAGTAAGCAGGGCAATGAGCAGTTCTTC,CASSKQGNEQFF
TRBV4-1,TRBJ1-1,NA,NA,TGCGCCAGCAGCCAAGATTCCCCAGGGGCTTTTGAAGCTTTCTTT,CASSQDSPGAFEAFF
TRBV7-2,TRBJ2-2,TRBD2,NA,TGTGCCAGCAGCCCACCGGGACTAAACACCGGGGAGCTGTTTTTT,CASSPPGLNTGELFF
TRBV2,TRBJ1-2,NA,NA,TGTGCCAGCAGGGGTGGCCAGGCGTATGGCTACACCTTC,CASRGGQAYGYTF
TRBV13,TRBJ1-1,NA,NA,TGTGCCAGCAGCCGGGGGGGTTTGCTTGAAGCTTTCTTT,CASSRGGLLEAFF